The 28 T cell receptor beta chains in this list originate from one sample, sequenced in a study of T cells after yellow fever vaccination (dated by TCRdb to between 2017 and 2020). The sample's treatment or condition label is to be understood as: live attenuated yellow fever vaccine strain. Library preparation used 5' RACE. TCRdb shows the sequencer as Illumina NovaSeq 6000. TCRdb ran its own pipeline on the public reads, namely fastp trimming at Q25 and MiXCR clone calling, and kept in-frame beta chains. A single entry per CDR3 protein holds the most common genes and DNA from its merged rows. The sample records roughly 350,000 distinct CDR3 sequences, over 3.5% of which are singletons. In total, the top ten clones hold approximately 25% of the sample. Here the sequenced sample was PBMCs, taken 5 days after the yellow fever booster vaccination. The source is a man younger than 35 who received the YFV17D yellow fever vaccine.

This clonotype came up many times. The CDR3 coding sequence is TGCGCCAGCAGCCAAGAGGGCCGCTCAGGGGGGACAGATACGCAGTATTTT. It encodes CASSQEGRSGGTDTQYF. J is TRBJ2-3 and V is TRBV4-3, with a possible D match to TRBD1 (7 bases). Per germline, CDR1 LGHNA and CDR2 YSLEER. V gave up 0 bases and J gave up 3 bases, with 16 bases separating them. The CDR3 contains 17 residues.

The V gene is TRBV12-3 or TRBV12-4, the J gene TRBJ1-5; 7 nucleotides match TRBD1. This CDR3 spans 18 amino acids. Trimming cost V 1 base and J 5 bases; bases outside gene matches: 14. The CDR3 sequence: CASSLVGTSFQGDQPQHF. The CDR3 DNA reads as TGTGCCAGCAGTTTAGTTGGTACGTCGTTCCAGGGGGATCAGCCCCAGCATTTT.

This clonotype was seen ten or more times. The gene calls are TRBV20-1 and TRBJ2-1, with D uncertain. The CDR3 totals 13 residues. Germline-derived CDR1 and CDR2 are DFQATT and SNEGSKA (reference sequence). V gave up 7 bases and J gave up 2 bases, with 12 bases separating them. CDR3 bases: TGCAGTGGCCGGCTATACCCCTACAATGAGCAGTTCTTC. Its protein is CSGRLYPYNEQFF.

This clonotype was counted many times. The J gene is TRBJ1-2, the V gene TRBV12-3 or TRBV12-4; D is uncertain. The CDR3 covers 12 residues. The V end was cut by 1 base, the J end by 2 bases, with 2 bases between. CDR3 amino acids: CASSLGNYGYTF. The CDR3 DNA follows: TGTGCCAGCAGTTTAGGGAACTATGGCTACACCTTC.

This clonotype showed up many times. The CDR3 reads CASSLVKGALGNEQFF. The CDR3 DNA is TGTGCCAGCAGCTTGGTTAAGGGGGCGTTGGGAAATGAGCAGTTCTTC. This chain uses TRBV5-5 with TRBJ2-1; 7 positions match TRBD1. J was trimmed by 7 bases and V by 0 bases; bases with no gene match: 10. Germline V gene lookup returns CDR1 SGHKS and CDR2 YYEKEE (reference sequence). The CDR3 has 16 residues.

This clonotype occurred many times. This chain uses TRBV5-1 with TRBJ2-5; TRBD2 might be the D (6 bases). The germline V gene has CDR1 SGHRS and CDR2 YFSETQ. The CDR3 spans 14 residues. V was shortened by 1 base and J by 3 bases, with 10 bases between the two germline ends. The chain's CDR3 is CASSLRRGEETQYF. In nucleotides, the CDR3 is TGCGCCAGCAGCTTGAGGCGGGGAGAAGAGACCCAGTACTTC.

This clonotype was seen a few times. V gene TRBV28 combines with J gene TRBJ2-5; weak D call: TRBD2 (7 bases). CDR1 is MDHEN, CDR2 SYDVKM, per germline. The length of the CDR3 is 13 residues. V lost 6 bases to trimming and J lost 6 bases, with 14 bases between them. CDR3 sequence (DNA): TGTGCCAGCAGCCTCGGGGGGCCGAAGACCCAGTACTTC. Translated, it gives CASSLGGPKTQYF. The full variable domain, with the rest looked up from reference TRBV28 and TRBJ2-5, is DVKVTQSSRYLVKRTGEKVFLECVQDMDHENMFWYRQDPGLGLRLIYFSYDVKMKEKGDIPEGYSVSREKKERFSLILESASTNQTSMYLCASSLGGPKTQYFGPGTRLLVL.

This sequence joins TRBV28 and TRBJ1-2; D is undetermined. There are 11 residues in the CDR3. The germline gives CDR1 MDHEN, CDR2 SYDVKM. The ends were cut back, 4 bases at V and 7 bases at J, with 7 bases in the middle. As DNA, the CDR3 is TGTGCCAGCAGTTCGGTACTTGGCTACACCTTC. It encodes CASSSVLGYTF.

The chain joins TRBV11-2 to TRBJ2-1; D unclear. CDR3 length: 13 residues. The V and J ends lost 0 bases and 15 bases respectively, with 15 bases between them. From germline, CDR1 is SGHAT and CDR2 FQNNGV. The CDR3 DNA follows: TGTGCCAGCAGCTTAGATTCTGGGGTGGGTCCGTTCTTC. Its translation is CASSLDSGVGPFF.

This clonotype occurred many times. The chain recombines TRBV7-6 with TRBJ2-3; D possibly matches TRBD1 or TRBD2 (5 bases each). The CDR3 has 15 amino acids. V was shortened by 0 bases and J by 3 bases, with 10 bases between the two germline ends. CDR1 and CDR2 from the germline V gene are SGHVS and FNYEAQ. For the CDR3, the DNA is TGTGCCAGCAGCTTAGCTGGGGGAGAGACAGATACGCAGTATTTT. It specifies CASSLAGGETDTQYF.

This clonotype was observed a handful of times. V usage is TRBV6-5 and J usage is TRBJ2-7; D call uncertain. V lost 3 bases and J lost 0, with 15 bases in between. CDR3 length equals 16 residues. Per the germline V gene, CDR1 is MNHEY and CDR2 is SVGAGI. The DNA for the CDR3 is TGTGCCAGCAGTTATCGTGCGGATCGGTTCTCCTACGAGCAGTACTTC. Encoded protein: CASSYRADRFSYEQYF.

CDR3 loop: CASSQDQVRARLYF. The DNA of the CDR3 is TGCGCCAGCAGCCAAGATCAAGTGAGGGCCCGGCTGTACTTC. The V call is TRBV4-3, the J call TRBJ2-7; possibly TRBD2 for D (5 bases). Germline-derived CDR1 and CDR2 are LGHNA and YSLEER. V shed 0 bases and J shed 12 bases, with 18 bases lying between them. This CDR3 comprises 14 residues.

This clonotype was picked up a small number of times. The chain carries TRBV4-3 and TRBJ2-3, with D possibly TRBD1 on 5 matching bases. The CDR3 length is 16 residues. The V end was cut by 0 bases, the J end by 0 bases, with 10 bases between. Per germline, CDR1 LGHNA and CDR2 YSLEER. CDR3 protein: CASSQDLGVSTDTQYF. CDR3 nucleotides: TGCGCCAGCAGCCAAGATCTAGGGGTGAGCACAGATACGCAGTATTTT.

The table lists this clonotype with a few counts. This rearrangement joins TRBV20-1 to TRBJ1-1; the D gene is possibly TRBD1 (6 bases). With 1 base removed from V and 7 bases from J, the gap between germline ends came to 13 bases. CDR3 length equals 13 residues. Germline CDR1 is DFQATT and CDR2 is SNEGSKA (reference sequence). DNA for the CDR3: TGCAGTGCTAGAGCGTTGGAGACAGGTGAAGCTTTCTTT. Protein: CSARALETGEAFF.

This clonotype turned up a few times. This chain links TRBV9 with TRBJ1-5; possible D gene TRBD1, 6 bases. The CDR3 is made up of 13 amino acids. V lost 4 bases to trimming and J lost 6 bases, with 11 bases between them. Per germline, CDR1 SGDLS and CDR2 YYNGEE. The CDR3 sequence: CASSYSGVQPQHF. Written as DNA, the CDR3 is TGTGCCAGCAGCTACTCAGGGGTTCAGCCCCAGCATTTT.

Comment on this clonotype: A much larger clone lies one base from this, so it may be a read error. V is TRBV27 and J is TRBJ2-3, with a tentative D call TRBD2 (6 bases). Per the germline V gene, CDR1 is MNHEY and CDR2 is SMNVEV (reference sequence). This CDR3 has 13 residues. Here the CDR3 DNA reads TGTGCCAGCAGTTTTCGGCCGGGGGATACGCCGTATTTT. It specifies CASSFRPGDTPYF.

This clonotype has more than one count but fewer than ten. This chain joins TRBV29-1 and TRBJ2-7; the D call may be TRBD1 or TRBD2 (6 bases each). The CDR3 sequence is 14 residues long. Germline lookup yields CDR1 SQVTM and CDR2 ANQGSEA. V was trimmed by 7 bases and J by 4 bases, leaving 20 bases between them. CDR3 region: CSAGGGTAPYEQYF. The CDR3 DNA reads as TGCAGCGCCGGAGGGGGGACTGCGCCTTACGAGCAGTACTTC.

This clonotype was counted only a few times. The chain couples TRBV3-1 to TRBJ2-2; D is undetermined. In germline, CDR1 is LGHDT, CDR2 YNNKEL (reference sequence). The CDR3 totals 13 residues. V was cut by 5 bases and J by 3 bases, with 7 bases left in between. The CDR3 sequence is CASSSTDTGELFF. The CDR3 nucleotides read TGTGCCAGCAGCTCAACTGACACCGGGGAGCTGTTTTTT.

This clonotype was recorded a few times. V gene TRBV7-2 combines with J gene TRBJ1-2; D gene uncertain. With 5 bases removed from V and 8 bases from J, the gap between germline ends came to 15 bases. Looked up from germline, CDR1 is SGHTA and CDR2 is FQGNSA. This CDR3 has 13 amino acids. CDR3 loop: CASSRVVEGGYTF. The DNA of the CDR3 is TGTGCCAGCAGCCGGGTGGTGGAAGGGGGCTACACCTTC.

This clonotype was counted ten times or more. DNA of the CDR3: TGCAGTGCTAGTTTTGTGGGACCCTACAATGAGCAGTTCTTC. Its protein is CSASFVGPYNEQFF. V gene TRBV20-1 combines with J gene TRBJ2-1; tentatively, D is TRBD1 or TRBD2 (5 bases each). Germline-derived CDR1 and CDR2 are DFQATT and SNEGSKA (reference sequence). The CDR3 totals 14 residues. V was clipped by 3 bases and J by 2 bases, with 11 bases between them.

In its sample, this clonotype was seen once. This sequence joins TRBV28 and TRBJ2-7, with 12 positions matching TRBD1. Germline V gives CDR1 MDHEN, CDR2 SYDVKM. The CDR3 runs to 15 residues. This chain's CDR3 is CARSQPGQGAYEQYV. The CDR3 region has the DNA TGTGCCCGCAGTCAACCGGGACAGGGGGCTTACGAGCAGTACGTC.

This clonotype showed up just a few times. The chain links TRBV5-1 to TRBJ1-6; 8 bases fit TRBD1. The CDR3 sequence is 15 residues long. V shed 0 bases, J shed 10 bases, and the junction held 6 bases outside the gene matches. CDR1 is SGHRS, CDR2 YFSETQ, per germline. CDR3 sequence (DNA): TGCGCCAGCAGCTTGGCGGGACAGGTCCGATCACCCCTCCACTTT. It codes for CASSLAGQVRSPLHF.

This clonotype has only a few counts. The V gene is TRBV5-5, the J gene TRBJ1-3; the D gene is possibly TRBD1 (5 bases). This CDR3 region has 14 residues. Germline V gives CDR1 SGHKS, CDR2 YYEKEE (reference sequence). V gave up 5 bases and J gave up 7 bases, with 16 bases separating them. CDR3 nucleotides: TGTGCCAGCAGTGCCAGGGACCTGAGTAACACCATATATTTT. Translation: CASSARDLSNTIYF.

The CDR3 coding sequence is TGCGCCAGCAGTGTCAGCGGCAGAACTGGAAACACCATATATTTT. Amino acids: CASSVSGRTGNTIYF. The rearrangement joins TRBV10-1 to TRBJ1-3, with no clear D. From germline, CDR1 is WNHNN and CDR2 SYGVQD (reference sequence). Trimming cost V 4 bases and J 2 bases, with 12 bases left between them. The CDR3 length is 15 residues.

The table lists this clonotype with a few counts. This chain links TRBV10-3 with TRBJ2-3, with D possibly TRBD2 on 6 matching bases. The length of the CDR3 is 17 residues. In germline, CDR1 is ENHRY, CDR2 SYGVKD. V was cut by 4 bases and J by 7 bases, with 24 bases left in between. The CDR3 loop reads CAISVGQERAGRHTQYF. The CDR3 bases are TGTGCCATCAGTGTCGGCCAGGAGCGGGCGGGGCGGCATACGCAGTATTTT.

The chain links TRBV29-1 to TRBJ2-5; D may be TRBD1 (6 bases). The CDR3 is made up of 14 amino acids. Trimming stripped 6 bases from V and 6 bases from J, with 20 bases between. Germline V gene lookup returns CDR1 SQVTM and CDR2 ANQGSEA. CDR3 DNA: TGCAGCGTCAATCGGGACACGGTGGGGCAGACCCAGTACTTC. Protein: CSVNRDTVGQTQYF.

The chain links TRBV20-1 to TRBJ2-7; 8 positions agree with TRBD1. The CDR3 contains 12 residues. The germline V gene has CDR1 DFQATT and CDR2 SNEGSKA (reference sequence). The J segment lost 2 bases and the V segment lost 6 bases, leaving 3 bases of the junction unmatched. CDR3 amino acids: CSATDRAYEQYV. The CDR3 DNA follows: TGCAGTGCCACGGACAGGGCCTACGAGCAGTACGTC.

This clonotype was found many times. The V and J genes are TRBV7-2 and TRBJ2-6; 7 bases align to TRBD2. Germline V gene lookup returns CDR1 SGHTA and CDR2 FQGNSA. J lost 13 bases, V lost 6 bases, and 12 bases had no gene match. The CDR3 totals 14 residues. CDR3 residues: CASSPSGGSWVLTF. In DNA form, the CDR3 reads TGTGCCAGCAGTCCTAGCGGAGGGAGCTGGGTCCTGACTTTC.